A single sample is the source of the 31 T cell receptor beta chains below, sequenced in a study of blood T cells in healthy people across ages. A sample-barcoded 5' primer and a J-beta primer mix were used in a second PCR of roughly 6 to 11 cycles. MiXCR was run by TCRdb on the 5' RACE reads, yielding one entry per CDR3 protein. This table holds 1.5 million to 2 million distinct CDR3 sequences, under 30% found once. Sequenced: blood. These receptors were obtained from a woman aged 30 to 39 in good health.

Worth noting for this clonotype: A much more abundant neighbour one base away suggests this may be a read error. V usage is TRBV5-1 and J usage is TRBJ2-1, with D unclear. The CDR3 loop spans 14 amino acids. The germline V and J ends were trimmed by 3 bases and 0 bases, with 7 bases remaining between them. The germline V gene encodes CDR1 SGHRS and CDR2 YFSETQ. CDR3 nucleotides: TGCGCCAGCAGCTCGACAACCTCCTACAATGAGCAGTTCTTC. Translation gives CASSSTTSYNEQFF.

The chain has TRBV27 and TRBJ1-1, with TRBD1 identical over 12 bases. Per germline, CDR1 MNHEY and CDR2 SMNVEV (reference sequence). Trimming cost V 6 bases and J 3 bases; bases outside gene matches: 5. This CDR3 has 15 amino acids. The CDR3 spells CASRRDRGPDTEAFF. CDR3 DNA: TGTGCCAGCAGAAGGGACAGGGGGCCGGACACTGAAGCTTTCTTT.

The CDR3 sequence: CSARDPKTTTGELFF. CDR3 DNA sequence: TGCAGTGCTAGAGATCCAAAGACCACCACCGGGGAGCTGTTTTTT. The gene calls are TRBV20-1 and TRBJ2-2, with D unclear. Germline CDR1 and CDR2: DFQATT and SNEGSKA (reference sequence). CDR3 size: 15 residues. The germline V and J ends were trimmed by 0 bases and 4 bases, with 12 bases remaining between them.

This clonotype was found a few times. The chain is built from TRBV12-3 or TRBV12-4 and TRBJ2-5; D uncertain. The germline V and J ends were trimmed by 6 bases and 2 bases, with 16 bases remaining between them. The CDR3 length is 15 residues. Here the CDR3 DNA reads TGTGCCAGCAGCCAAGGTCCCCTCTGGCAAGAGACCCAGTACTTC. Amino acids: CASSQGPLWQETQYF.

The CDR3 region has the DNA TGTGCCAGCAGTTACCATGTGGGTAGCGGGGGCCCAAACTCCTACGAGCAGTACTTC. It translates to CASSYHVGSGGPNSYEQYF. The chain couples TRBV6-2 or TRBV6-3 to TRBJ2-7; 9 bases align to TRBD2. Germline loops: CDR1 MNHEY, CDR2 SVGEGT. The V gene end was trimmed by 2 bases and the J gene end by 0 bases; junction bases not matched to a gene: 14. This CDR3 is built from 19 residues.

The chain is built from TRBV5-1 and TRBJ2-7, with 10 bases aligning to TRBD1. From germline, CDR1 is SGHRS and CDR2 YFSETQ. Losses at the gene ends were 5 bases for V and 4 bases for J; bases not matched to a gene: 6. This CDR3 comprises 14 residues. The CDR3 sequence is CASRSGTGEYEQYF. DNA for the CDR3: TGCGCCAGCAGGTCCGGGACAGGGGAATACGAGCAGTACTTC.

The chain employs TRBV28 and TRBJ2-7; 8 positions agree with TRBD1. The CDR3 covers 15 residues. Looked up from germline, CDR1 is MDHEN and CDR2 is SYDVKM. V shed 8 bases and J 2 bases; nucleotides not matched to a gene: 11. For the CDR3, the DNA is TGTGCCAGCCGAGATCCAGGGGGCCGCACCTACGAGCAGTACTTC. It is translated as CASRDPGGRTYEQYF.

A remark on this clonotype: This may come from a read error, since a much larger clone is one base off. This chain joins TRBV18 and TRBJ2-7; no clear D. Near its end, the DNA agrees better with TRBJ2-5, so the J call may be wrong. The CDR3 extends over 13 amino acids. Germline values: CDR1 KGHSH, CDR2 LQKENI. CDR3 sequence: CAGSPSLRETQYF. The CDR3 DNA follows: TGTGCCGGCTCACCAAGCCTTAGAGAGACCCAGTACTTC.

This clonotype was picked up a small number of times. The J gene is TRBJ2-3, the V gene TRBV24-1; 15 bases match TRBD2. The V gene end was trimmed by 4 bases and the J gene end by 2 bases; junction bases not matched to a gene: 12. CDR3 size: 20 residues. From germline, CDR1 is KGHDR and CDR2 SFDVKD. CDR3 protein: CATSDPGLAGGLYLTDTQYF. CDR3 sequence (DNA): TGTGCCACCAGTGACCCGGGACTAGCGGGGGGCCTCTACCTCACAGATACGCAGTATTTT.

The chain recombines TRBV12-3 or TRBV12-4 with TRBJ1-5, with 7 bases identical to TRBD1. This CDR3 has 16 amino acids. V gave up 6 bases and J gave up 0 bases; unmatched junction bases: 8. This CDR3 reads CASSSTGTASNQPQHF. The CDR3, as DNA: TGTGCCAGCAGCTCGACCGGGACAGCTAGCAATCAGCCCCAGCATTTT.

The chain couples TRBV28 to TRBJ2-1, with TRBD2 identical over 13 bases. Germline V gene data show CDR1 as MDHEN and CDR2 as SYDVKM. V was pared by 7 bases and J by 12 bases, with 12 bases of the junction left unmatched. The CDR3 is 15 amino acids. The CDR3 sequence is CASNLRGLAGSGQFF. In nucleotides, the CDR3 is TGTGCCAGCAACCTTAGGGGACTAGCGGGATCTGGGCAGTTCTTC.

Turning to this clonotype: This could be a read error, since a much larger clone is one nucleotide away. Since no conserved phenylalanine or tryptophan closes the CDR3, a read error is the likely cause. V is TRBV27 and J is TRBJ2-7, with TRBD2 matching over 10 bases. The CDR3 runs to 14 residues. Looked up from germline, CDR1 is MNHEY and CDR2 is SMNVEV (reference sequence). V shed 8 bases, J shed 2 bases, and the junction held 6 bases outside the gene matches. For the CDR3, the DNA is TGTGCCAGCGGTAGCGGGAGGTTTACCTACGAGCAGTACTCC. Its protein is CASGSGRFTYEQYS.

The gene calls are TRBV6-5 and TRBJ2-1; D possibly matches TRBD1 or TRBD2 (5 bases each). V was pared by 2 bases and J by 2 bases, with 10 bases between. The germline V gene encodes CDR1 MNHEY and CDR2 SVGAGI. CDR3 length: 15 residues. The CDR3 spells CASSYRDRTYNEQFF. Here the CDR3 DNA reads TGTGCCAGCAGTTACCGGGACCGGACCTACAATGAGCAGTTCTTC.

This rearrangement joins TRBV20-1 to TRBJ1-2, with 7 bases matching TRBD1. Unmatched junction bases numbered 10, after V lost 6 bases and J lost 6 bases. Germline lookup yields CDR1 DFQATT and CDR2 SNEGSKA (reference sequence). The CDR3 has 13 residues. The CDR3 loop reads CSAPSTGSDGYTF. The CDR3 DNA reads as TGCAGTGCCCCCTCGACAGGGAGCGATGGCTACACCTTC.

The V gene is TRBV7-2, the J gene TRBJ1-2; no clear D gene. V lost 5 bases, J lost 8 bases, and 18 bases lay in between. There are 14 residues in the CDR3. CDR1 and CDR2 from the germline V gene are SGHTA and FQGNSA. The CDR3 region has the DNA TGTGCCAGCAGCCCAACTGGTCCTTCGACGGGCTACACCTTC. Its translation is CASSPTGPSTGYTF. The variable domain in full, completed from reference TRBV7-2 and TRBJ1-2, reads GAGVSQSPSNKVTEKGKDVELRCDPISGHTALYWYRQSLGQGLEFLIYFQGNSAPDKSGLPSDRFSAERTGGSVSTLTIQRTQQEDSAVYLCASSPTGPSTGYTFGSGTRLTVV.

This clonotype was found a few times. The gene calls are TRBV10-3 and TRBJ1-2; TRBD1 matches 8 bases. V gave up 5 bases and J gave up 4 bases; unmatched junction bases: 3. Germline CDR1 is ENHRY and CDR2 is SYGVKD. The CDR3 is made up of 13 amino acids. Written as DNA, the CDR3 is TGTGCCATCAGTTCCGGGACAGGCTATGGCTACACCTTC. Protein sequence: CAISSGTGYGYTF.

There are a few counts of this clonotype. V is TRBV29-1 and J is TRBJ2-4, with D tentatively TRBD1 or TRBD2 (5 bases each). The CDR3 has 14 amino acids. Germline loops: CDR1 SQVTM, CDR2 ANQGSEA. V was trimmed by 7 bases and J by 7 bases, leaving 20 bases between them. CDR3 in DNA: TGCAGCGCCGCCCGGGACGAGGAATTCAACATTCAGTACTTC. This sequence encodes CSAARDEEFNIQYF. The full variable domain, its missing parts supplied by reference TRBV29-1 and TRBJ2-4, is SAVISQKPSRDICQRGTSLTIQCQVDSQVTMMFWYRQQPGQSLTLIATANQGSEATYESGFVIDKFPISRPNLTFSTLTVSNMSPEDSSIYLCSAARDEEFNIQYFGAGTRLSVL.

This clonotype was counted between two and nine times. The chain links TRBV12-3 or TRBV12-4 to TRBJ1-1; D ambiguous. Trimming removed 3 bases from V and 6 bases from J, with 11 bases in between. CDR3 length equals 13 residues. The chain's CDR3 is CASSLAGSPEAFF. The CDR3 nucleotides read TGTGCCAGCAGTTTGGCGGGGAGTCCTGAAGCTTTCTTT.

The chain carries TRBV5-1 and TRBJ1-1; 7 bases match TRBD1. The J segment lost 2 bases and the V segment lost 2 bases, leaving 6 bases of the junction unmatched. This CDR3 is built from 15 residues. Germline CDR1 is SGHRS and CDR2 is YFSETQ. The CDR3: CASSFGDRLNTEAFF. CDR3 DNA sequence: TGCGCCAGCAGCTTCGGGGACAGACTAAACACTGAAGCTTTCTTT.

This sequence joins TRBV20-1 and TRBJ2-2, with D perhaps TRBD1 (5 bases). CDR3 length equals 13 residues. Per germline, CDR1 DFQATT and CDR2 SNEGSKA (reference sequence). The V end was cut by 5 bases, the J end by 4 bases, with 11 bases between. CDR3 sequence: CSAAQVATGELFF. The CDR3 DNA sequence: TGCAGTGCTGCACAGGTGGCCACCGGGGAGCTGTTTTTT.

With regard to this clonotype: This may come from a read error, since a much larger clone is one base off. V and J are TRBV7-6 and TRBJ2-1; 8 bases are a match to TRBD2. Germline lookup yields CDR1 SGHVS and CDR2 FNYEAQ. CDR3 length equals 13 residues. The CDR3 coding sequence is TGTGCCAGCAACTTAGCTCCATTAGCGGGACAGTTCTTC. It codes for CASNLAPLAGQFF.

The rearrangement links TRBV12-3 or TRBV12-4 to TRBJ2-1; 15 positions agree with TRBD2. CDR3 length: 17 amino acids. J was trimmed by 8 bases and V by 3 bases; bases with no gene match: 8. The CDR3 sequence: CASSFLWTSGRDYEQFF. In DNA, the CDR3 is TGTGCCAGCAGTTTCCTCTGGACTAGCGGGAGGGACTATGAGCAGTTCTTC.

With regard to this clonotype: A much more abundant neighbour one base away suggests this may be a read error. The chain is built from TRBV9 and TRBJ2-5; possible D gene TRBD1, 6 bases. CDR1 and CDR2 (germline): SGDLS, YYNGEE. The CDR3 spans 14 residues. V gave up 0 bases and J gave up 11 bases, with 17 bases separating them. The CDR3 DNA sequence: TGTGCCAGCAGCGTAGCTCCAGCTTCAGGGGATCAGTACTTC. Protein product: CASSVAPASGDQYF. Complete variable domain (other parts from reference TRBV9 and TRBJ2-5): DSGVTQTPKHLITATGQRVTLRCSPRSGDLSVYWYQQSLDQGLQFLIQYYNGEERAKGNILERFSAQQFPDLHSELNLSSLELGDSALYFCASSVAPASGDQYFGPGTRLLVL.

In this sample, this clonotype turned up a few times. At one of its ends the junction is not consistent with the germline gene, which may arise from a read error. The chain couples TRBV28 to TRBJ2-1, with no clear D. Germline V gene lookup returns CDR1 MDHEN and CDR2 SYDVKM. The CDR3 extends over 12 amino acids. The CDR3 bases are TGTGCCAGCGGTTTAAGTTCCGGGTTCCAGTTCTTC. Protein sequence: CASGLSSGFQFF.

This clonotype was detected many times. The chain employs TRBV7-3 and TRBJ2-5; 11 positions agree with TRBD2. Germline V gene lookup returns CDR1 SGHTA and CDR2 FQGTGA. The CDR3 sequence is 15 residues long. The J segment lost 5 bases and the V segment lost 4 bases, leaving 6 bases of the junction unmatched. DNA for the CDR3: TGTGCCAGCAGCTCTACTAGCGGGGGTTGGGAGACCCAGTACTTC. This encodes CASSSTSGGWETQYF.

The chain employs TRBV20-1 and TRBJ1-5, with D perhaps TRBD1 (6 bases). V lost 3 bases and J 0 bases, leaving 12 bases between the germline ends. Looked up from germline, CDR1 is DFQATT and CDR2 is SNEGSKA (reference sequence). The CDR3 is 15 amino acids. The CDR3 DNA sequence: TGCAGTGCTAGTTTACAGGGCTGTAGCAATCAGCCCCAGCATTTT. Its translation is CSASLQGCSNQPQHF.

This clonotype has ten or more counts. The J gene is TRBJ2-3, the V gene TRBV3-1, with D perhaps matching TRBD1 (7 bases). V lost 6 bases and J 10 bases, leaving 17 bases between the germline ends. CDR1 is LGHDT, CDR2 YNNKEL, per germline (reference sequence). This CDR3 region has 13 residues. This chain's CDR3 is CASSPTGTESQYF. The DNA of the CDR3 is TGTGCCAGCAGTCCGACAGGGACTGAATCGCAGTATTTT.

This clonotype appeared a single time. Its ends do not fully match the called genes, so a read error is possible. V is TRBV18 and J is TRBJ2-1; TRBD1 or TRBD2 may be the D gene (5 bases each). The CDR3 has 16 amino acids. The germline gives CDR1 KGHSH, CDR2 LQKENI. The CDR3 spells CASPPGTSGTYNEQFF. In DNA, the CDR3 is TGTGCCAGCCCACCCGGGACGAGCGGAACCTACAATGAGCAGTTCTTC.

V gene TRBV21-1 combines with J gene TRBJ2-5; the table gives TRBD2 as D, unverified against the DNA. TRBV21-1 is flagged as a pseudogene. There are 15 residues in the CDR3. CDR3 nucleotide sequence: TGTGCCAGCAGCAAACCTCGTCTAGCGGAAGAGACCCAGTACTTC. Translated: CASSKPRLAEETQYF.

This rearrangement joins TRBV7-2 to TRBJ2-1; D is unresolved. The CDR3 sequence is 11 residues long. V was clipped by 4 bases and J by 9 bases, with 7 bases between them. Germline V gene lookup returns CDR1 SGHTA and CDR2 FQGNSA. DNA for the CDR3: TGTGCCAGCAGCTACAATGTTGAGCAGTTCTTC. Translated: CASSYNVEQFF.

The rearrangement uses TRBV12-3 or TRBV12-4 and TRBJ2-5, with 9 bases identical to TRBD1. This CDR3 spans 13 amino acids. Trimming cost V 10 bases and J 13 bases; bases outside gene matches: 16. The CDR3: CAIRTGEAGTTYF. DNA of the CDR3: TGTGCCATTCGGACAGGGGAGGCCGGGACTACGTACTTC.